The source of this T cell receptor (beta chain) is a study of cytomegalovirus exposure and HLA in healthy donors (TCRdb year 2017). For the study in its entirety: In an earlier analysis of roughly 500 of the donors, 250 to 350 Gb of sequence data and some 100 million unique TCR beta sequences from about 190 million T cells were reported. An early release that covered about 600 HLA-typed donors contained around 330 gigabases of sequencing data and about 84 million unique TCR sequences. A later genetic analysis used genome-wide SNP genotypes for about 60% of the roughly 700 donors, treating that subset as a discovery cohort. An earlier analysis of roughly 600 of the donors used high-throughput TCR beta sequencing to judge whether each TCR beta V gene segment behaved as functional or pseudogenic. To study patterns of TCR occurrence, a later analysis re-analyzed previously published TCR beta repertoires from around 660 donors and added high-resolution HLA genotyping. The study aimed to test whether signatures of past pathogen exposure could be identified by cataloging public T cell receptors. Roughly 5 DR-DQ haplotypes were handled as single units for association and clustering, since linkage in the cohort was strong. In the later analysis, no new phenotypic data were used to find candidate immune exposures; instead, reliance was placed on TCR beta sequences and their occurrence across donors. On average, 235,054 unique TCR beta nucleotide sequences were sequenced per donor among about 400 genotyped donors of the cohort, with roughly a sixth of those sequences being non-productive. Typing coverage differed by locus: A, B, C, DRB1 and DQB1 were typed in roughly 629-630 donors, DQA1 in 522, DPA1 in over 600, and DPB1 in approximately 450. All discovery cohort repertoires had been generated using a single sequencing platform. Of the 398 genotyped donors, roughly 80% were placed in the genetic ancestry cluster associated with self-reported Caucasian donors. Besides the first cohort of more than 650 subjects, a separate validation cohort made up of over 100 different subjects was used. Both class I and class II loci were covered by HLA typing, at four-digit resolution. The T cell repertoires of some 700 subjects were profiled by immunosequencing and related to cytomegalovirus serostatus. To predict cytomegalovirus infection status, the study brought together high-throughput TCR immunosequencing, statistical association of individual TCRs with disease status, and machine learning. Donor age, sex, ethnicity and CMV serostatus were collected together with the repertoire data. The study at large found these results: In a later analysis, HLA-associated TCR beta chains showed more clonal expansion and lower generation probabilities than non-associated chains that were equally common. According to a later analysis, parvovirus B19, influenza, CMV and Epstein-Barr virus appeared linked to several top co-occurrence clusters. V-gene and J-gene trimming of TCR beta chains was associated with a missense DCLRE1C variant in a later genetic analysis, and the association was replicated in an independent cohort. The authors suggested that the approach could potentially be extended to other disease states and immunological phenotypes. CMV serostatus was the only immune exposure information available for the cohort. This cohort had only TCR beta chains sequenced, and the lack of alpha or paired-chain data limited which features could be detected. Specific HLA alleles were associated with 16,951 TCR beta sequences at a false discovery rate of 0.05 in a later analysis. About 17 rarely observed V segments, including chromosome 9 orphons, were excluded from the earlier analysis of about 600 of the donors because counts were too low. Because HLA typing was missing for some donors at each locus, association tests included only the typed subset. According to a later genetic analysis, donors in an Asian-associated ancestry cluster had fewer N-insertions in productive TCRs than the approximately 630-donor mean. A further reported finding was that TCR beta sequences accurately predicted the HLA-A and HLA-B alleles for most subjects in the first cohort. Across donors, most TCR sequences were observed very rarely, whereas some public TCRs were present in many individuals. A later analysis found that TCR association rates varied across HLA loci, with DRB1 alleles showing the most associated TCRs and HLA-C alleles the fewest. The classifier was reported to diagnose cytomegalovirus status with high specificity and sensitivity in both the original cohort and the validation cohort. Linkage disequilibrium might explain the correlated functional status among segregating V segments, but an unknown experimental factor could not be ruled out. Broadly in line with IMGT annotations, most TCR beta V segments showed up in productive rearrangements about 87% or about 30% of the time in an earlier analysis of several hundred of the donors. Presence/absence analyses assumed roughly uniform sequencing depth across donors, an assumption that may not hold. In vitro tests confirmed that a few of the cytomegalovirus-associated TCR beta chains recognize cytomegalovirus antigens. Most CMV-associated TCR beta chains appeared to be HLA-restricted in a later analysis, and the HLA associations seemed to be driven largely by CMV exposure. When HLA alleles, especially DR and DQ, strongly co-occurred, attributing TCR associations to individual alleles was difficult. Some IMGT-functional V segments, including TRBV6-2 and TRBV6-3, could not be told apart with the 87-base-pair reads, so those segments were excluded. A total of 150 or so TCR beta chains were listed by the study as associated with cytomegalovirus. The sequencing pipeline was judged likely to have produced a cluster of highly shared sequence variants as a technical artifact.

The library was generated by the immunoSEQ multiplex PCR assay. For the multiplex PCR, a mixture combining 60 forward primers for TCR Vbeta segments and 13 reverse primers for TCR Jbeta segments was used. The CDR3 region of rearranged TCR beta genes was amplified from genomic DNA with a multiplex PCR assay. The amplified TCR beta libraries were sequenced on the Illumina HiSeq System as 87-base-pair reads. Regarding the original processing steps: A later analysis tallied around 80 million unique TCR beta chains across the 700 or so repertoires, and around 12 million of those chains were shared by two or more donors. Raw reads were error-corrected and collapsed into unique sequences by a nearest-neighbor algorithm in which closely related sequences were merged to remove PCR and sequencing errors. To assign V, D and J gene segments, CDR3 sequences were aligned to IMGT reference sequences. Each retained sequence needed at least a six-nucleotide match to both a V gene segment and a J gene segment. Rearrangements were called productive when the CDR3 lacked stop codons and stayed in frame with V and J; all others were non-productive. CDR3 was defined according to IMGT convention as the region running from the second conserved V-encoded cysteine to the conserved J-encoded phenylalanine. Sequences without an unambiguous match to a single V gene segment were excluded from the earlier analysis of about 640 of the donors. An earlier analysis of approximately 590 of the donors classified V segments as functional when productive rearrangements were above 56.7% and as segregating when the standard deviation between donors was above 5%. To diagnose cytomegalovirus status from the catalog of TCR beta chain sequences, a statistical classification framework was built. V and J gene assignment, in a later analysis, came from comparing TCR nucleotide sequences with IMGT/GENE-DB human TR gene sequences. Using the TCRdist pipeline, a later analysis assigned CDR3 sequences along with most-parsimonious VDJ recombination scenarios. In a later analysis, each TCR beta chain was defined by its CDR3 amino acid sequence together with its V-gene family, and reads without a unique V-gene family were excluded. A later analysis removed 592 highly shared, low-generation-probability nucleotide sequences to deal with suspected cross-contamination and a sequencing artifact. For each public chain, a later analysis derived a clonal expansion index from normalized ranks of inferred template counts within each repertoire. In a later analysis, generation probabilities were computed with a VDJ recombination model fitted to out-of-frame rearrangements, and the resulting probabilities were checked against IGoR. In a later analysis, hypergeometric tests were used to score TCR-TCR, TCR-HLA and TCR-CMV co-occurrence, with a repertoire-size bias correction applied to TCR pairs. False discovery rates were estimated in a later analysis by permuting HLA or CMV assignments 20 times. A later analysis grouped co-occurring TCRs with DBSCAN, adding TCRdist sequence similarity when clustering within HLA-allele-positive subsets. Co-occurrence clustering excluded repertoires with fewer than 30,000 or more than 120,000 public chains, plus five with anomalous nucleotide sharing. In its TCRdb copy, this immuneACCESS table keeps in-frame sequences only and misses some clones. Where compared with another copy, unresolved V genes explain less than half of these, and the others have no known cause. That table is the source of V, J and clone size, and D and trimming were worked out from the DNA. The sample table holds some 170,000 clones, of which 70% to 80% were seen once. The ten largest clonotypes hold 1% of the sample.

The cohort comprised 710 or so healthy bone marrow donors. At the time of sampling, every cohort member was nominally healthy, though immune exposures that went unrecorded were likely present. The donor tested CMV seronegative, placing the donor among the 350 to 400 seronegative members of the cohort. Every donor gave a peripheral blood sample, and the peripheral blood mononuclear cells from that sample were used for TCR beta sequencing. Genomic DNA was extracted from the blood cell samples with the Qiagen DNeasy Blood Extraction Kit. On this clone: This clone's antigen is unknown. A single base separates this from a much larger clone, so it may be a read error.

Spanning cysteine to phenylalanine, the CDR3 consists of 12 amino acids. Left in the record is the CDR3 DNA by itself, 36 bases read in frame from the first base. The germline V gene (reference sequence) gives CDR1 as LNHDA and CDR2 as SQIVND. V and J are truncated by 5 bases and 0 bases respectively, leaving an intervening sequence of 3 bases. Material for sequencing was PBMCs. The chain uses TRBV19 and TRBJ2-3, with the D gene not clear enough to name. This receptor was identified in a woman in her 40s in good health and CMV-seronegative. CDR3 loop: CASSPSTDTQYF. Here is the DNA: TGTGCCAGTAGTCCAAGCACAGATACGCAGTATTTT. Full variable domain (CDR3 extended with the reference TRBV19 and TRBJ2-3 proteins): DGGITQSPKYLFRKEGQNVTLSCEQNLNHDAMYWYRQDPGQGLRLIYYSQIVNDFQKGDIAEGYSVSREKKESFPLTVTSAQKNPTAFYLCASSPSTDTQYFGPGTRLTVL.